This T cell receptor (beta chain) was obtained from a study of blood T cell repertoires in COVID-19. Study context: Both acute and convalescent COVID-19 samples were obtained from the United States, Italy and Spain.

Sequenced by immunoSEQ multiplex PCR; TCRdb stores in-frame clones only, minus some. Of more than 85,000 clones listed, roughly 88% are singletons. The J segment lost 6 bases and the V segment lost 6 bases, leaving 7 bases of the junction unmatched. The germline V gene encodes CDR1 SGHTA and CDR2 FQGNSA. The length of the CDR3 is 13 residues. V usage is TRBV7-2 and J usage is TRBJ1-2, with 7 bases fitting TRBD1. The source of this sequence is a man in his sixties with acute or convalescent COVID-19. Material: peripheral blood. In nucleotides, the CDR3 is TGTGCCAGCAGGTGGGGGGACAGAAATGGCTACACCTTC. Translation: CASRWGDRNGYTF.